The entry below gives a single T cell receptor beta chain sequence along with its context. TCRdb used MiXCR to reprocess the 5' RACE reads, holding one entry per CDR3 protein. This sample has 700,000 to 950,000 distinct CDR3 sequences, with roughly an eighth found just once. Trimming cost V 6 bases and J 7 bases; bases outside gene matches: 7. CDR1 DFQATT and CDR2 SNEGSKA come from the germline V gene (reference sequence). This CDR3 is built from 13 residues. The sample comes from a study of identical twins. These data were also reused for a study on yellow fever vaccine responses in identical twins.

Sequencing input: PBMCs. The chain recombines TRBV20-1 with TRBJ2-2; 8 bases match TRBD1. This TCR was sampled from a woman aged 18-29 years in good health. This chain's CDR3 is CSAARTGNGELFF. CDR3 DNA sequence: TGCAGTGCCGCCCGGACAGGGAACGGGGAGCTGTTTTTT.